Below, 9 T cell receptor beta chains from the same sample are listed, as sequenced in a study of blood T cell repertoires in COVID-19. Generated by immunoSEQ multiplex PCR, the TCRdb table keeps only in-frame clones and is missing some. This sample has around 160,000 clones, with around 90% found just once. What was sequenced was PBMCs or T cells enriched from blood (not recorded which). These receptors all stem from a woman in her 40s who had been exposed to COVID-19.

The V and J genes are TRBV6-5 and TRBJ2-7; 8 bases agree with TRBD1. The CDR3 consists of 13 residues. V lost 8 bases and J lost 3; bases outside the gene matches: 6. CDR1 and CDR2 from the germline V gene are MNHEY and SVGAGI. The DNA for the CDR3 is TGTGCCAGCTGGGCGGACAGGGACTACGAGCAGTACTTC. This codes for CASWADRDYEQYF.

The chain is built from TRBV4-3 and TRBJ2-1; D possibly corresponds to TRBD1 (6 bases). V was cut by 4 bases and J by 7 bases, with 11 bases left in between. Germline CDR1 LGHNA, CDR2 YSLEER. This CDR3 comprises 13 residues. CDR3 nucleotides: TGCGCCAGCAGCCGGGACAACGGGAATGAGCAGTTCTTC. Translated: CASSRDNGNEQFF.

V and J are TRBV7-7 and TRBJ2-2; 7 bases are shared with TRBD1. The trim removed 4 bases at V and 2 bases at J, leaving 4 bases unmatched. The germline CDR1 and CDR2 sequences are SSHAT and FNYEAQ (reference sequence). This CDR3 region has 15 residues. CDR3 protein: CASSSDRANTGELFF. In DNA form, the CDR3 reads TGTGCCAGCAGCTCAGACAGGGCAAACACCGGGGAGCTGTTTTTT.

The chain combines TRBV7-2 with TRBJ2-1, with 7 bases identical to TRBD2. CDR3 length: 14 amino acids. The germline V gene has CDR1 SGHTA and CDR2 FQGNSA. After removal of 5 bases from V and 7 bases from J, the junction contained 8 bases not matched to a gene. This CDR3 reads CASSPARLANEQFF. The CDR3 nucleotides are TGTGCCAGCAGCCCAGCCAGACTAGCAAATGAGCAGTTCTTC.

This rearrangement joins TRBV6-5 to TRBJ1-4; D is possibly TRBD1 (5 bases). This CDR3 contains 14 residues. Trimming took 6 bases from V and 0 from J, leaving 8 bases between them. Germline V gene sequence: CDR1 MNHEY, CDR2 SVGAGI. CDR3: CASSQGTTNEKLFF. The CDR3 DNA sequence: TGTGCCAGCAGCCAGGGTACAACTAATGAAAAACTGTTTTTT.

Only a few counts were recorded for this clone. J is TRBJ1-5 and V is TRBV21-1; TRBD1 reflects the table's D call only, with no check against the DNA. TRBV21-1 is annotated as a pseudogene. The length of the CDR3 is 13 residues. The chain's CDR3 is CASSLTGDQPQHF. CDR3 DNA sequence: TGTGCCAGCAGCCTGACAGGGGACCAGCCCCAGCATTTT.

This sequence joins TRBV7-9 and TRBJ1-4, with D possibly being TRBD1 (6 bases). The V gene lost 1 base and the J gene lost 3 bases, with 9 bases spanning the gap. This CDR3 spans 15 amino acids. Germline V gene sequence: CDR1 SEHNR, CDR2 FQNEAQ (reference sequence). CDR3 in DNA: TGTGCCAGCAGCTTAGGACAGGCATCTAATGAAAAACTGTTTTTT. Amino acid sequence: CASSLGQASNEKLFF.

V and J are TRBV19 and TRBJ2-3; a weak D match, TRBD2 (7 bases). CDR3 size: 15 residues. In germline, CDR1 is LNHDA, CDR2 SQIVND (reference sequence). V lost 3 bases, J lost 2 bases, and 12 bases lay in between. CDR3 residues: CASSMGGGLTDTQYF. The DNA of the CDR3 is TGTGCCAGTAGTATGGGGGGGGGCCTCACAGATACGCAGTATTTT.

The genes are TRBV6-5 and TRBJ2-1; 7 bases align to TRBD1. Germline V gene sequence: CDR1 MNHEY, CDR2 SVGAGI. V was clipped by 0 bases and J by 5 bases; unmatched bases: 7. The CDR3 sequence is 16 residues long. The CDR3: CASSYSAGGWNNEQFF. The CDR3 DNA reads TGTGCCAGCAGTTACTCCGCAGGGGGATGGAACAATGAGCAGTTCTTC.